Below are 10 T cell receptor beta chains sequenced from a single sample in a study of beta chain features in type 1 diabetes. As every portion of the isolated RNA was reverse transcribed, the sequencing read expressed TCRB transcripts. Generated by immunoSEQ multiplex PCR, the TCRdb table keeps only in-frame clones and is missing some. The repertoire holds 200,000 to 250,000 clones, 9.6% seen once, with around 0.031% in the top ten. Sequenced: naive CD4+ T cells from blood. The receptors originated from a woman in her late teens or twenties in good health.

Only a few counts were recorded for this clone. V usage is TRBV5-6 and J usage is TRBJ1-1; D is unresolved. The CDR3 is 15 amino acids. The germline gives CDR1 SGHDT, CDR2 YYEEEE. V shed 2 bases and J shed 1 base, with 12 bases lying between them. The CDR3 sequence is CASSFRGAGNTEAFF. As DNA, the CDR3 is TGTGCCAGCAGCTTCCGGGGAGCGGGGAACACTGAAGCTTTCTTT.

The CDR3 coding sequence is TGTGCCACCAGCAGAGATCCGGGCGGGGGTATGTCAGATACGCAGTATTTT. Protein product: CATSRDPGGGMSDTQYF. The chain carries TRBV15 and TRBJ2-3, with 7 bases matching TRBD2. V was clipped by 0 bases and J by 4 bases; unmatched bases: 10. Germline V gene lookup returns CDR1 LNHNV and CDR2 YYDKDF (reference sequence). The CDR3 sequence is 17 residues long.

This clone was seen more than once but under ten times. The genes are TRBV14 and TRBJ2-5; no clear D gene. Trimming removed 5 bases from V and 1 base from J, with 8 bases in between. CDR3 size: 13 residues. CDR1 is SGHDN, CDR2 FVKESK, per germline. CDR3 loop: CASSGQPQETQYF. Here the CDR3 DNA reads TGTGCCAGCAGCGGGCAGCCCCAAGAGACCCAGTACTTC.

This clone has more than one count but fewer than ten. The rearrangement links TRBV27 to TRBJ2-7, with D possibly being TRBD1 (5 bases). The germline CDR1 and CDR2 sequences are MNHEY and SMNVEV (reference sequence). V was shortened by 4 bases and J by 4 bases, with 11 bases between the two germline ends. The CDR3 sequence is 13 residues long. DNA for the CDR3: TGTGCCAGCAGTTACCGACAGTATTACGAGCAGTACTTC. Its protein product is CASSYRQYYEQYF.

The rearrangement joins TRBV7-2 to TRBJ1-2; TRBD1 is a possible D gene (6 bases). V was shortened by 2 bases and J by 4 bases, with 14 bases between the two germline ends. There are 15 residues in the CDR3. Germline assignment: CDR1 SGHTA and CDR2 FQGNSA. The chain's CDR3 is CASSLKGQGGYGYTF. DNA of the CDR3: TGTGCCAGCAGCTTAAAGGGACAAGGGGGCTATGGCTACACCTTC.

This clone was detected only a few times. The V and J genes are TRBV11-2 and TRBJ2-5; no clear D. V shed 5 bases and J shed 4 bases, with 11 bases lying between them. This CDR3 has 13 residues. Germline CDR1 is SGHAT and CDR2 is FQNNGV. The CDR3 is CASSPLRRETQYF. CDR3 in DNA: TGTGCCAGCAGCCCCTTGCGGCGAGAGACCCAGTACTTC.

This clone was counted between two and nine times. V usage is TRBV18 and J usage is TRBJ1-1; no clear D gene. Germline V gene data show CDR1 as KGHSH and CDR2 as LQKENI. V gave up 4 bases and J gave up 1 base, with 7 bases separating them. The CDR3 has 13 residues. Written as DNA, the CDR3 is TGTGCCAGCTCACTCGAGGGGAACACTGAAGCTTTCTTT. As protein: CASSLEGNTEAFF.

This clone was seen only a few times. This chain links TRBV30 with TRBJ2-4, with TRBD2 matching over 10 bases. Germline V gene sequence: CDR1 GTSNPN, CDR2 SVGIG (reference sequence). J was trimmed by 0 bases and V by 4 bases; bases with no gene match: 3. The length of the CDR3 is 15 residues. The CDR3 DNA follows: TGTGCCTGGACTAGCGGGAGCGTAGCCAAAAACATTCAGTACTTC. Amino acid sequence: CAWTSGSVAKNIQYF.

This clone was detected only a few times. The V call is TRBV5-8, the J call TRBJ2-5; possibly TRBD1 for D (6 bases). This CDR3 is built from 13 residues. CDR1 and CDR2 (germline): SGHTS, YDEGEE. V was trimmed by 2 bases and J by 9 bases, leaving 14 bases between them. CDR3 DNA sequence: TGTGCCAGCAGCTTCCCAGGGGCAGCGGCCCAGTACTTC. Amino acid sequence: CASSFPGAAAQYF.

The chain uses TRBV18 and TRBJ1-1; D uncertain. Germline assignment: CDR1 KGHSH and CDR2 LQKENI. The CDR3 extends over 14 amino acids. V was shortened by 4 bases and J by 1 base, with 10 bases between the two germline ends. The CDR3 nucleotides read TGTGCCAGCTCACGAGCAGACACGAACACTGAAGCTTTCTTT. Translated: CASSRADTNTEAFF.